The TCR beta chain under discussion was sequenced for a study of Graves' ophthalmopathy and Graves' hyperthyroidism. There are 15 residues in the CDR3. Germline V CDR1 and CDR2: ENHRY, SYGVKD. The study amplified TCR beta CDR3 regions using RNA transcripts. The first round was an RT-PCR with HTBI primers, and the second round was a multiplex PCR. TCRdb used MiXCR to reprocess the multiplex PCR reads, holding one entry per CDR3 protein. The data contain approximately 700,000 distinct CDR3 sequences, roughly 41% of them singletons. The specimen sequenced was peripheral blood. The rearrangement links TRBV10-3 to TRBJ2-7; TRBD1 or TRBD2 may be the D gene (5 bases each). The closer fit of TRBJ2-1 to the DNA end suggests the J call may be wrong. The sequence derives from an adult man with Graves' ophthalmopathy. The CDR3 coding sequence is TGTGCCATCAGTACAGGTCCGGGGAGCTACTACGAGCAGTTCTTC. It is translated as CAISTGPGSYYEQFF.